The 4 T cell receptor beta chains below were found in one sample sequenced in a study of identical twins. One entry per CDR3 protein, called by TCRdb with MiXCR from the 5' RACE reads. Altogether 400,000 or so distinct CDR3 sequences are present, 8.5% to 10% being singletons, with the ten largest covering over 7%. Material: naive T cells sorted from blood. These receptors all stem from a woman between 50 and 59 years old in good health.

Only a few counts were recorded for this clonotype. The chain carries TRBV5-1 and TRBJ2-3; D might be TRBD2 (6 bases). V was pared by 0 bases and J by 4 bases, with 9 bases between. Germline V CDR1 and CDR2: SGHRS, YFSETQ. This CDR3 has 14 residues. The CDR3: CASSLGGVPDTQYF. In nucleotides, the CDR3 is TGCGCCAGCAGCTTGGGGGGGGTCCCAGATACGCAGTATTTT.

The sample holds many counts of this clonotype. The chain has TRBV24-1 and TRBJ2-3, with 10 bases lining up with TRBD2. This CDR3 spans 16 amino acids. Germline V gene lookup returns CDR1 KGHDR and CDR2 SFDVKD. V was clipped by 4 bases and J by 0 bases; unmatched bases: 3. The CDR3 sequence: CATSDVAGGSTDTQYF. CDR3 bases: TGTGCCACCAGTGACGTAGCGGGAGGAAGCACAGATACGCAGTATTTT.

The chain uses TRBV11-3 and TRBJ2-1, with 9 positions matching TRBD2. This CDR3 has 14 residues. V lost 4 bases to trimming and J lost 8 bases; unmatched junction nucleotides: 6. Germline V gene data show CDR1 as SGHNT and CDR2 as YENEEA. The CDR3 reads CASSSGLAVHEQFF. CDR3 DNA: TGTGCCAGCAGCTCGGGACTAGCTGTCCATGAGCAGTTCTTC.

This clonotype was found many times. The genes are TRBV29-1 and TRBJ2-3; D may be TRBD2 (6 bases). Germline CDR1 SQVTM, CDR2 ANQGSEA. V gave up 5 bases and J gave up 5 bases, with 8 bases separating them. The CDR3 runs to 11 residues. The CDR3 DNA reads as TGCAGCGTTAACGGGGGAGATACGCAGTATTTT. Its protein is CSVNGGDTQYF.